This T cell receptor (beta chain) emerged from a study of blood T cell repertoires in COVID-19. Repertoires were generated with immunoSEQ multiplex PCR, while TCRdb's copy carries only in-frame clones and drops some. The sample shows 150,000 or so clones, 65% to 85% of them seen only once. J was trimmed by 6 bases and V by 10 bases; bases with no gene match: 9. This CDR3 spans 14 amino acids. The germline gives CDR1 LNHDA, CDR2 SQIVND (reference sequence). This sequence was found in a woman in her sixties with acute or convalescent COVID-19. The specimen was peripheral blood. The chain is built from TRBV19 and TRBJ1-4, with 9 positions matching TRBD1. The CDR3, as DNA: TGTGCCACCACGGCGGGACAGGGAGATGAAAAACTGTTTTTT. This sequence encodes CATTAGQGDEKLFF.